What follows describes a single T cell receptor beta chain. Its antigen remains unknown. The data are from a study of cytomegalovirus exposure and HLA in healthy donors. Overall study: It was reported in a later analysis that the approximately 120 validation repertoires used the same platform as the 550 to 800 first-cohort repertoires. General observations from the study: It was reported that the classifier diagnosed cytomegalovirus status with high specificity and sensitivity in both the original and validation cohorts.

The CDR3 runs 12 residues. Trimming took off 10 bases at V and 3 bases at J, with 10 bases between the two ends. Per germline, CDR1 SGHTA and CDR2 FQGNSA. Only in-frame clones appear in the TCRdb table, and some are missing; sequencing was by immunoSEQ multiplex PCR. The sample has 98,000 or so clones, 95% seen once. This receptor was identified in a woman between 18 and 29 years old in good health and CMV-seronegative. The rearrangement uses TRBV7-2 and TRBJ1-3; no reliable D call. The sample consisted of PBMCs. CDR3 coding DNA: TGTGCCACCCGGGTAAATGGAAACACCATATATTTT. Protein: CATRVNGNTIYF.